The clone carrying this TCR beta chain was detected a few times. Its antigen is unknown. TCR alpha and beta CDR3 regions were amplified from RNA using iRepertoire nested multiplex PCR. For one-step reverse transcription and amplification, roughly 100-400 ng of tissue mRNA or PBMC total RNA was used. TCRdb reanalysed the multiplex PCR reads using MiXCR and keeps one entry per CDR3 protein. The data contain around 1,800 distinct CDR3 sequences, about 30% of them seen just once; the ten biggest clones take up about 35%. The data are from a study of glioma-infiltrating T cells. Study-wide results and caveats: Above-expected tissue-blood divergence occurred in all gliomas, most in low-grade ones.

Trimming took 3 bases from V and 15 from J, leaving 15 bases between them. Germline CDR1 is WNHNN and CDR2 is SYGVQD (reference sequence). The CDR3 is 12 residues long. The receptor was isolated from a human donor with low-grade glioma or glioblastoma, undergoing nonglioma brain surgery, or in good health (not recorded which). Source material: glioma tissue, nonneoplastic brain tissue, or PBMCs (not recorded which). The chain joins TRBV10-1 to TRBJ2-1; TRBD2 might be the D (6 bases). DNA for the CDR3: TGCGCCAGCAGTGACAACGGGAGAATTCTGTTCTTC. It encodes CASSDNGRILFF.